This TCR beta chain is drawn from a study of OX40 agonist ivuxolimab in advanced cancers. Turning to the study itself: Patients with prior anti-PD-1, anti-PD-L1 or anti-CTLA-4 therapy were eligible; about 40% had some. Partial responses were achieved by three patients, of whom one had hepatocellular carcinoma and two had cutaneous melanoma. The study, taken as a whole, reports: Among T cells, CD8+ cells averaged more expanded clones than CD4+ cells.

Autoimmune disease history or systemic immunosuppression was exclusionary. This clone appeared once. Its target is not known. Germline V gene data show CDR1 as MDHEN and CDR2 as SYDVKM. The CDR3 has 14 residues. Trimming took 9 bases from V and 2 from J, leaving 17 bases between them. Only in-frame clones appear in the TCRdb table, and some are missing; sequencing was by immunoSEQ multiplex PCR. In the table there are around 60,000 clones, 85% to 95% of which are singletons. The rearrangement uses TRBV28 and TRBJ2-7; a weak D match, TRBD1 (6 bases). The TCR was taken from an adult with an advanced solid tumor such as melanoma, head and neck, liver or kidney cancer. Material: CD4+ or CD8+ T cells sorted from blood, obtained in a trial of the OX40 agonist ivuxolimab. CDR3 protein: CASTTGWGTYEQYF. CDR3 sequence (DNA): TGTGCCAGTACCACAGGGTGGGGAACCTACGAGCAGTACTTC. The full variable domain, completed using reference TRBV28 and TRBJ2-7, is DVKVTQSSRYLVKRTGEKVFLECVQDMDHENMFWYRQDPGLGLRLIYFSYDVKMKEKGDIPEGYSVSREKKERFSLILESASTNQTSMYLCASTTGWGTYEQYFGPGTRLTVT.